These T cell receptor beta chains were read from a single sample in a study of cytomegalovirus exposure and HLA in healthy donors. Using immunoSEQ multiplex PCR, the repertoire was profiled, and TCRdb retains in-frame clones only, with some absent. This table has some 150,000 clones, around four fifths appearing once. The sequenced material came from PBMCs. All receptors come from a woman aged 40-49 years in good health and CMV-seronegative. The CDR3 runs from the conserved cysteine through the conserved F or W. A D gene is named only where the DNA matches it firmly. The size field is filled for only some rows; it gives once, few, many or a size class.

v_call: TRBV4-3; d_call: TRBD2; clone_size: .; j_call: TRBJ2-7; cdr3_nt: TGCGCCAGCAGCCAGGGAGCCGGGACTAGCGGTTTCGAGCAGTACTTC; cdr3_aa: CASSQGAGTSGFEQYF
v_call: TRBV19; d_call: TRBD1; clone_size: once; j_call: TRBJ1-3; cdr3_nt: TGTGCCAGTAGACGGGACAGGGGAGGTGGAAACACCATATATTTT; cdr3_aa: CASRRDRGGGNTIYF
v_call: TRBV4-2; d_call: TRBD2; clone_size: .; j_call: TRBJ2-3; cdr3_nt: TGTGCCAGCCTTAGAAGAGGCGGGAGTAGCACAGATACGCAGTATTTT; cdr3_aa: CASLRRGGSSTDTQYF
v_call: TRBV29-1; d_call: TRBD2; clone_size: .; j_call: TRBJ2-2; cdr3_nt: TGCAGCGTTGATTTCGGGCTAGCGGAACGGAACACCGGGGAGCTGTTTTTT; cdr3_aa: CSVDFGLAERNTGELFF
v_call: TRBV7-2; d_call: .; clone_size: .; j_call: TRBJ2-5; cdr3_nt: TGTGCCAGCAGCTCGAAACAGGAGAACCAAGAGGCCCAGTACTTC; cdr3_aa: CASSSKQENQEAQYF
v_call: TRBV4-2; d_call: TRBD1; clone_size: .; j_call: TRBJ1-1; cdr3_nt: TGTGCCAGCAGCCAAGCCCTCCCGGGACAGGGGCGGTCGACTGAAGCTTTCTTT; cdr3_aa: CASSQALPGQGRSTEAFF
v_call: TRBV30; d_call: .; clone_size: once; j_call: TRBJ1-5; cdr3_nt: TGTGCCTGGAGCAATGCGGGCAGCTACTCTAAGCCCCAGCATTTT; cdr3_aa: CAWSNAGSYSKPQHF
v_call: TRBV5-4; d_call: TRBD1; clone_size: once; j_call: TRBJ1-2; cdr3_nt: TGTGCCAGCAGCCCCGGGACAGATCGTTCTTTCTATGGCTACACCTTC; cdr3_aa: CASSPGTDRSFYGYTF
v_call: TRBV11-2; d_call: .; clone_size: .; j_call: TRBJ1-1; cdr3_nt: TGTGCCAGCAGCCCACAAAGGAGGGTTTGGGCTTTCTTT; cdr3_aa: CASSPQRRVWAFF
v_call: TRBV7-2; d_call: TRBD1; clone_size: few; j_call: TRBJ1-5; cdr3_nt: TGTGCCAGCAGCCCCATTTCCGGACAGGCCCAGCATTTT; cdr3_aa: CASSPISGQAQHF
v_call: TRBV5-4; d_call: .; clone_size: .; j_call: TRBJ2-2; cdr3_nt: TGTGCCAGCAGCTTGTCTTCAGGGGCGATTAACACCGGGGAGCTGTTTTTT; cdr3_aa: CASSLSSGAINTGELFF
v_call: TRBV7-9; d_call: .; clone_size: .; j_call: TRBJ2-1; cdr3_nt: TGTGCCAGCAGCCCCACGGCGGCCATTGAGCAGTTCTTC; cdr3_aa: CASSPTAAIEQFF
v_call: TRBV2; d_call: .; clone_size: .; j_call: TRBJ1-2; cdr3_nt: TGTGCCAGCAGTGCCAACAGGGTAAACTATGGCTACACCTTC; cdr3_aa: CASSANRVNYGYTF
v_call: TRBV5-1; d_call: TRBD1; clone_size: few; j_call: TRBJ1-4; cdr3_nt: TGCGCCAGCAGCTTGGTAGGGACAGGGAAGGAAAAACTGTTTTTT; cdr3_aa: CASSLVGTGKEKLFF
v_call: TRBV28; d_call: .; clone_size: .; j_call: TRBJ2-7; cdr3_nt: TGTGCCAGCAGCTTTGTGGGAGAGATTTGGAGCGAGCAGTACTTC; cdr3_aa: CASSFVGEIWSEQYF
v_call: TRBV19; d_call: .; clone_size: .; j_call: TRBJ2-7; cdr3_nt: TGTGCCAGTAGGAACTCCTACTCCTACGAGCAGTACTTC; cdr3_aa: CASRNSYSYEQYF
v_call: TRBV5-1; d_call: TRBD2; clone_size: .; j_call: TRBJ2-2; cdr3_nt: TGCGCCAGCAGCCCACTAGCGGGAGTTGACACCGGGGAGCTGTTTTTT; cdr3_aa: CASSPLAGVDTGELFF
v_call: TRBV4-1; d_call: .; clone_size: .; j_call: TRBJ1-4; cdr3_nt: TGCGCCAGCAGCCGGACCGCCTTACAGGGTCAAAATGAAAAACTGTTTTTT; cdr3_aa: CASSRTALQGQNEKLFF
v_call: TRBV25-1; d_call: .; clone_size: once; j_call: TRBJ1-2; cdr3_nt: TGTGCCAGCAGTGTATCAGGGTATCATGGCTACACCTTC; cdr3_aa: CASSVSGYHGYTF
v_call: TRBV28; d_call: .; clone_size: .; j_call: TRBJ1-5; cdr3_nt: TGTGCCAGCAGTTTCCTCCTACATCAGCCCCAGCATTTT; cdr3_aa: CASSFLLHQPQHF
v_call: TRBV7-6; d_call: .; clone_size: .; j_call: TRBJ1-3; cdr3_nt: TGTGCCAGCAGCGCCAGGGCTGGAAACACCATATATTTT; cdr3_aa: CASSARAGNTIYF
v_call: TRBV28; d_call: TRBD1; clone_size: .; j_call: TRBJ2-7; cdr3_nt: TGTGCCAGCAGTCTCGGGACAGTCTACGAGCAGTACTTC; cdr3_aa: CASSLGTVYEQYF
v_call: TRBV10-2; d_call: .; clone_size: once; j_call: TRBJ1-5; cdr3_nt: TGCGCCAGCAGTGGACAGGTCTATCAGCCCCAGCATTTT; cdr3_aa: CASSGQVYQPQHF
v_call: TRBV7-3; d_call: TRBD1; clone_size: .; j_call: TRBJ2-5; cdr3_nt: TGTGCCAGCAGCTTACGGACAGGGGGAGGAGAGACCCAGTACTTC; cdr3_aa: CASSLRTGGGETQYF
v_call: TRBV5-1; d_call: .; clone_size: .; j_call: TRBJ2-1; cdr3_nt: TGCGCCAGCAGCTTGAAGGAGGACCTATACAATGAGCAGTTCTTC; cdr3_aa: CASSLKEDLYNEQFF
v_call: TRBV7-2; d_call: .; clone_size: few; j_call: TRBJ1-2; cdr3_nt: TGTGCCAGCAGCTTAATGCTAAACTATGGCTACACCTTC; cdr3_aa: CASSLMLNYGYTF
v_call: TRBV7-2; d_call: TRBD2; clone_size: .; j_call: TRBJ2-7; cdr3_nt: TGTGCCAGCAGCTTATACGGGCGGGAGGGCCGCGAGCAGTACTTC; cdr3_aa: CASSLYGREGREQYF